This T cell receptor (beta chain) was sequenced during a study of spatial heterogeneity in lung cancer. About the study: Every unique TCR and UMI combination, on average, appeared more than ten times in raw reads. Notes on the study in general: How many expanded intratumoral alpha and beta TCRs were present tracked the tumor mutation count, which was a count of nonsynonymous mutations.

This clonotype was recorded at least ten times. Its antigen is unidentified. Time point meaning: sample taken at primary tumor resection. TCRdb fed the 5' RACE reads into MiXCR, producing one record per CDR3 protein. The sample holds about 100,000 distinct CDR3 sequences, 4.4% seen once. The sequenced sample was lung tumor tissue, obtained at surgery. This sequence originates from a male donor with early-stage non-small cell lung cancer.

The CDR3: CASSIGNRGLVNSPLHF. CDR3 bases: TGTGCCAGCAGTATAGGGAACAGGGGCTTGGTTAATTCACCCCTCCACTTT. The chain carries TRBV28 and TRBJ1-6, with 7 bases identical to TRBD1. CDR1 MDHEN and CDR2 SYDVKM come from the germline V gene. The CDR3 length is 17 residues. Unmatched junction bases numbered 13, after V lost 5 bases and J lost 6 bases.